This T cell receptor (beta chain) was sequenced in a study of blood T cell repertoires in COVID-19. In the study overall: From T cells, B-cell-depleted T cells, or PBMCs came the material, which was cDNA or gDNA.

Repertoires were generated with immunoSEQ multiplex PCR, while TCRdb's copy carries only in-frame clones and drops some. The sample comprises 130,000 or so clones, roughly 88% of which are singletons, and about a tenth rests with the top ten. Germline V gene data show CDR1 as SGHDT and CDR2 as YYEEEE. This CDR3 has 17 residues. Trimming removed 0 bases from V and 0 bases from J; junction bases left unmatched: 9. The clonotype originates from a man between 45 and 60 years old with acute or convalescent COVID-19. The chain carries TRBV5-6 and TRBJ2-7; TRBD1 matches at 7 bases. The sample was peripheral blood. The CDR3: CASSLVALQGNSYEQYF. The CDR3 region has the DNA TGTGCCAGCAGCTTGGTGGCCCTACAGGGGAACTCCTACGAGCAGTACTTC.